The 18 T cell receptor beta chains in this list originate from one sample, sequenced in a study of Graves' ophthalmopathy and Graves' hyperthyroidism. Amplifying from RNA transcripts, the study obtained TCR beta CDR3 regions. Scientists carried out first-round RT-PCR using HTBI primers and then a second-round multiplex PCR. TCRdb processed the multiplex PCR reads anew with MiXCR; each CDR3 protein has one entry. The sample carries hundreds of thousands of distinct CDR3 sequences, 20% to 25% recorded once. Sequencing used peripheral blood. These receptors all come from a woman under 30 with stable Graves' hyperthyroidism. Some clones in this sample may be carry-over from other donors' samples.

This clonotype was detected a few times. The CDR3 carries no conserved terminal phenylalanine or tryptophan, so it likely arises from a read error. The V gene is TRBV10-3, the J gene TRBJ2-5; 7 bases map to TRBD2. This CDR3 spans 12 amino acids. Germline values: CDR1 ENHRY, CDR2 SYGVKD. J was trimmed by 4 bases and V by 10 bases; bases with no gene match: 6. The CDR3: CATGEGRETQYS. The CDR3 DNA sequence: TGTGCCACGGGGGAGGGAAGAGAGACCCAGTACTCC.

There are many counts of this clonotype. The V gene is TRBV19, the J gene TRBJ1-1; 7 bases are a match to TRBD1. Germline V gene sequence: CDR1 LNHDA, CDR2 SQIVND (reference sequence). The V and J ends lost 5 bases and 7 bases, in that order; junction bases with no gene match: 13. There are 15 residues in the CDR3. The CDR3 loop reads CASSLQTGYPIEAFF. DNA for the CDR3: TGTGCCAGTAGTCTTCAGACAGGGTACCCAATTGAAGCTTTCTTT. Full variable domain (rest looked up from reference TRBV19 and TRBJ1-1): DGGITQSPKYLFRKEGQNVTLSCEQNLNHDAMYWYRQDPGQGLRLIYYSQIVNDFQKGDIAEGYSVSREKKESFPLTVTSAQKNPTAFYLCASSLQTGYPIEAFFGQGTRLTVV.

In this sample, this clonotype turned up many times. J is TRBJ1-3 and V is TRBV6-5; 9 bases line up with TRBD1. The germline V gene encodes CDR1 MNHEY and CDR2 SVGAGI. V lost 0 bases to trimming and J lost 2 bases; unmatched junction nucleotides: 2. The CDR3 is 16 amino acids. CDR3 residues: CASSYSGQGTGNTIYF. CDR3 bases: TGTGCCAGCAGTTACTCGGGACAGGGAACTGGAAACACCATATATTTT.

V and J are TRBV6-1 and TRBJ1-1; no firm D call. Germline V CDR1 and CDR2: MNHNS, SASEGT. The CDR3 has 13 amino acids. V was trimmed by 8 bases and J by 1 base, leaving 11 bases between them. The DNA for the CDR3 is TGTGCCAGCCTCGCCGGAACGAACACTGAAGCTTTCTTT. Translating it yields CASLAGTNTEAFF.

The chain recombines TRBV6-1 with TRBJ2-7; 10 bases map to TRBD1. The CDR3 contains 14 residues. With V trimmed by 10 bases and J by 4 bases, 10 bases remained unmatched. Germline CDR1 and CDR2: MNHNS and SASEGT. For the CDR3, the DNA is TGTGCCACACGATCCCGGGACAGGGGTTACGAGCAGTACTTC. Translated, it gives CATRSRDRGYEQYF.

This clonotype was seen a handful of times. The J gene is TRBJ1-2, the V gene TRBV11-2, with D possibly matching TRBD1 (6 bases). Trimming left V 5 bases short and J 4 bases short, with 20 bases between. The CDR3 extends over 16 amino acids. Germline-derived CDR1 and CDR2 are SGHAT and FQNNGV. DNA of the CDR3: TGTGCCAGCAGCCCTTCGGGACAAACCCGGAGCTATGGCTACACCTTC. Its translation: CASSPSGQTRSYGYTF.

In this sample, this clonotype turned up many times. The chain is built from TRBV12-5 and TRBJ1-2; 7 bases are a match to TRBD1. The CDR3 totals 13 residues. Trimming cost V 6 bases and J 5 bases; bases outside gene matches: 6. Germline CDR1 reads LGHNT; CDR2 reads FRNRAP. The CDR3 bases are TGTGCTAGTGGAGACCCAGGGGGATATGGCTACACCTTC. Amino acids: CASGDPGGYGYTF. The full variable domain, rest sourced from reference TRBV12-5 and TRBJ1-2, is DARVTQTPRHKVTEMGQEVTMRCQPILGHNTVFWYRQTMMQGLELLAYFRNRAPLDDSGMPKDRFSAEMPDATLATLKIQPSEPRDSAVYFCASGDPGGYGYTFGSGTRLTVV.

Ten or more counts support this clonotype. This chain uses TRBV6-5 with TRBJ2-7; 7 bases agree with TRBD1. V was pared by 0 bases and J by 4 bases, with 6 bases of the junction left unmatched. There are 15 residues in the CDR3. Germline V gives CDR1 MNHEY, CDR2 SVGAGI. The CDR3 reads CASSYSGTEEYEQYF. CDR3 DNA: TGTGCCAGCAGTTACTCCGGGACAGAAGAGTACGAGCAGTACTTC.

The chain carries TRBV5-1 and TRBJ1-1; the D gene is possibly TRBD1 (5 bases). V lost 1 base to trimming and J lost 3 bases, with 13 bases between them. The V gene's germline CDR1 is SGHRS and CDR2 YFSETQ. This CDR3 comprises 15 residues. CDR3 protein: CASSLSFGGDTEAFF. CDR3 DNA: TGCGCCAGCAGCTTGTCCTTTGGGGGTGACACTGAAGCTTTCTTT.

This clonotype has at least ten counts. The chain combines TRBV28 with TRBJ2-7; 8 bases map to TRBD1. CDR1 and CDR2 from the germline V gene are MDHEN and SYDVKM. The V and J ends lost 7 bases and 5 bases, in that order; junction bases with no gene match: 7. The CDR3 extends over 13 amino acids. The CDR3 coding sequence is TGTGCCAGCAACCCCGGACAGGGCGACGAGCAGTACTTC. It encodes CASNPGQGDEQYF.

V is TRBV27 and J is TRBJ1-1, with TRBD1 as a possible D gene (5 bases). The CDR3 extends over 15 amino acids. The V end lost 3 bases, the J end lost 1 base, and 12 bases lay between the germline ends. CDR1 is MNHEY, CDR2 SMNVEV, per germline (reference sequence). CDR3 sequence (DNA): TGTGCCAGCAGTTTGTCCTCTGGGGGGAACACTGAAGCTTTCTTT. Translating it yields CASSLSSGGNTEAFF.

This clonotype was observed at least ten times. V and J are TRBV30 and TRBJ2-7, with 8 bases aligning to TRBD2. Germline loops: CDR1 GTSNPN, CDR2 SVGIG (reference sequence). The CDR3 spans 13 residues. V trimming: 2 bases; J trimming: 6 bases; junction bases outside the gene matches: 6. The CDR3 nucleotides are TGTGCCTGGAGTTCGCGGACTAGCCGCGAGCAGTACTTC. Protein: CAWSSRTSREQYF.

This clonotype was seen repeatedly, ten times or more. In DNA, the CDR3 is TGTGCCAGCAGTTCCGGACTAGCGGGAGCACTCGAGCAGTACTTC. Its protein is CASSSGLAGALEQYF. The chain joins TRBV6-5 to TRBJ2-7, with 13 bases matching TRBD2. CDR3 length equals 15 residues. With V trimmed by 4 bases and J by 6 bases, 6 bases remained unmatched. Germline loops: CDR1 MNHEY, CDR2 SVGAGI.

The CDR3 bases are TGTGCCAGCACCAGGGGGCAGGGATGGAATCAGCCCCAGCATTTT. Translated, it gives CASTRGQGWNQPQHF. The V gene is TRBV6-1, the J gene TRBJ1-5, with 8 bases that match TRBD1. This CDR3 contains 15 residues. V was clipped by 7 bases and J by 4 bases; unmatched bases: 9. Germline loops: CDR1 MNHNS, CDR2 SASEGT.

There are many counts of this clonotype. The genes are TRBV5-1 and TRBJ2-3, with D unclear. This CDR3 contains 15 residues. V was clipped by 0 bases and J by 3 bases, with 11 bases between them. The V gene's germline CDR1 is SGHRS and CDR2 YFSETQ. CDR3 in amino acids: CASSLAPLITDTQYF. CDR3 nucleotides: TGCGCCAGCAGCTTGGCCCCTCTCATTACAGATACGCAGTATTTT.

This clonotype appeared many times. The V call is TRBV18, the J call TRBJ2-7, with D uncertain. CDR3 length: 12 residues. From germline, CDR1 is KGHSH and CDR2 LQKENI. V lost 3 bases and J 2 bases, leaving 5 bases between the germline ends. The CDR3 nucleotides are TGTGCCAGCTCACCGATGCCCTACGAGCAGTACTTC. Protein product: CASSPMPYEQYF.

This clonotype was counted many times. This chain joins TRBV30 and TRBJ1-5; 8 bases align to TRBD1. The germline V gene encodes CDR1 GTSNPN and CDR2 SVGIG (reference sequence). CDR3 length: 13 residues. V was clipped by 6 bases and J by 7 bases; unmatched bases: 8. CDR3 in DNA: TGTGCCTGTTCTCGACAGGGGAGACAGCCCCAGCATTTT. It yields the protein CACSRQGRQPQHF.

The rearrangement joins TRBV20-1 to TRBJ2-7; D remains unclear. The CDR3 length is 13 residues. Looked up from germline, CDR1 is DFQATT and CDR2 is SNEGSKA (reference sequence). CDR3 in DNA: TGCAGCTGGTTGGTCGGCTATCAGGACGAGCAGTACTTC. Its translation: CSWLVGYQDEQYF.